This is a list of T cell receptor beta chains from one sample in a study of T cell responses to AZD1222 COVID-19 vaccine. Clones were sequenced by immunoSEQ multiplex PCR, and TCRdb holds only the in-frame ones, with some missing. In the table there are approximately 100,000 clones, approximately 96% of which are singletons. This sample comprised peripheral blood, obtained on day 0 of AZD1222 vaccination. The receptors were gathered from an adult in good health. CDR3s include the opening cysteine and the closing phenylalanine or tryptophan. The D gene is left open where the match is weak. Size is stated for part of the rows, as once, few or many counts, or as a class when the clone is expanded.

TRBJ1-1 . . TRBV6-6 CASSYWEAEAFF TGTGCCAGCAGTTACTGGGAAGCAGAAGCTTTCTTT
TRBJ2-7 . . TRBV6-5 CASRPRQEFPYEQYF TGTGCCAGCAGGCCAAGGCAGGAGTTCCCCTACGAGCAGTACTTC
TRBJ2-1 . . TRBV7-6 CASSLWSPYSYNEQFF TGTGCCAGCAGCTTATGGTCCCCCTATTCCTACAATGAGCAGTTCTTC
TRBJ1-2 . . TRBV20-1 CSASVRSNYGYTF TGCAGTGCTAGTGTCCGTTCGAACTATGGCTACACCTTC
TRBJ2-1 . . TRBV6-5 CATQPASSYNEQFF TGTGCCACTCAACCTGCTAGCTCCTACAATGAGCAGTTCTTC
TRBJ2-1 TRBD1 . TRBV30 CAWARGTGVSDEQFF TGTGCCTGGGCAAGAGGGACAGGGGTATCCGATGAGCAGTTCTTC
TRBJ2-6 . once TRBV5-1 CASSLGGFSGANVLTF TGCGCCAGCAGCTTGGGCGGGTTCTCTGGGGCCAACGTCCTGACTTTC
TRBJ1-2 . once TRBV19 CASSRGSGNYGYTF TGTGCCAGTAGTCGGGGATCGGGAAACTATGGCTACACCTTC
TRBJ2-5 . . TRBV7-9 CASSLPQSGWETQYF TGTGCCAGCAGCTTACCCCAGTCGGGGTGGGAGACCCAGTACTTC
TRBJ1-6 . . TRBV6-5 CASSYSGTPNSPLHF TGTGCCAGCAGTTACTCCGGGACACCGAATTCACCCCTCCACTTT
TRBJ1-1 . . TRBV6-6 CASSIGGNTEAFF TGTGCCAGCAGTATCGGGGGGAACACTGAAGCTTTCTTT